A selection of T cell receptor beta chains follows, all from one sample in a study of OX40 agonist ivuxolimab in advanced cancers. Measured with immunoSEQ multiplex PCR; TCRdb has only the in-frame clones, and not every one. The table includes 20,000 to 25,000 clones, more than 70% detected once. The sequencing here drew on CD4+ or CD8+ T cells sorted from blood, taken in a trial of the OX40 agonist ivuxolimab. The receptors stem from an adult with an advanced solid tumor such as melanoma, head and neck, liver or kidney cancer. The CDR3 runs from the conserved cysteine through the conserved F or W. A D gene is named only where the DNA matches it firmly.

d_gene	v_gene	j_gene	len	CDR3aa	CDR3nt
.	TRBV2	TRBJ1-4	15	CASSEWITTNEKLFF	TGTGCCAGCAGTGAGTGGATTACAACTAATGAAAAACTGTTTTTT
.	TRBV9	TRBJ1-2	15	CASSVASSGNYGYTF	TGTGCCAGCAGCGTAGCCTCGTCAGGGAACTATGGCTACACCTTC
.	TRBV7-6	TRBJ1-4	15	CASSPGAGTNEKLFF	TGTGCCAGCAGCCCAGGGGCGGGTACTAATGAAAAACTGTTTTTT
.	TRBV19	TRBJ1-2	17	CASSIDLEQGTVGGYTF	TGTGCCAGTAGTATAGATCTCGAGCAGGGTACGGTTGGTGGCTACACCTTC
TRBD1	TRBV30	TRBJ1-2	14	CAWENRGGHYGYTF	TGTGCCTGGGAGAACAGGGGGGGTCACTATGGCTACACCTTC
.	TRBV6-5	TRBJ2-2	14	CASSYGQRTGELFF	TGTGCCAGCAGTTACGGACAGCGCACCGGGGAGCTGTTTTTT
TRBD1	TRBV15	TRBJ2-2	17	CATSRDLGTGVTGELFF	TGTGCCACCAGCAGAGATCTAGGGACAGGGGTCACCGGGGAGCTGTTTTTT
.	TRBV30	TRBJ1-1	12	CAWSVPLTEAFF	TGTGCCTGGAGTGTACCATTGACTGAAGCTTTCTTT
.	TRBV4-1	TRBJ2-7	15	CASSQVWNPDYEQYF	TGCGCCAGCAGCCAAGTCTGGAACCCGGATTACGAGCAGTACTTC
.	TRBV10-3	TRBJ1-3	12	CAIRDSGNTIYF	TGTGCCATCAGAGACTCGGGAAACACCATATATTTT
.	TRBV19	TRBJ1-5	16	CASTLWIEQGNQPQHF	TGTGCCAGTACCCTCTGGATAGAACAGGGCAATCAGCCCCAGCATTTT